The source of this T cell receptor beta chain is a study of cytomegalovirus exposure and HLA in healthy donors. Worth noting for this clone: Antigen unknown.

Study results and limitations: Rates of TCR association differed by HLA locus in a later analysis, with DRB1 highest and HLA-C lowest.

CDR3 length: 15 residues. Per germline, CDR1 SNHLY and CDR2 FYNNEI. V was clipped by 4 bases and J by 4 bases; unmatched bases: 2. 13 Jbeta primers and 60 Vbeta primers were used for the PCR. Clones were read by immunoSEQ multiplex PCR, and TCRdb kept only the in-frame ones, dropping some. The sample has 150,000 to 200,000 clones, roughly 87% seen once. The chain is built from TRBV2 and TRBJ2-2; TRBD2 aligns across 11 bases. This clonotype was obtained from a man aged 45-65 years in good health and CMV-seronegative. The sequencing input was PBMCs. The DNA for the CDR3 is TGTGCCAGCAGTGCTAGCGGGGGGTTCACCGGGGAGCTGTTTTTT. Translation gives CASSASGGFTGELFF. Filled out from reference TRBV2 and TRBJ2-2, the complete variable domain reads EPEVTQTPSHQVTQMGQEVILRCVPISNHLYFYWYRQILGQKVEFLVSFYNNEISEKSEIFDDQFSVERPDGSNFTLKIRSTKLEDSAMYFCASSASGGFTGELFFGEGSRLTVL.